Listed here are 2 T cell receptor beta chains from one sample, sequenced in a study of OX40 agonist ivuxolimab in advanced cancers. The protocol was immunoSEQ multiplex PCR, while the TCRdb copy is restricted to in-frame clones and leaves out a portion. The table lists some 41,000 clones, 70% to 90% of them singletons. Sequences were derived from CD4+ or CD8+ T cells sorted from blood, sampled in a trial of the OX40 agonist ivuxolimab. The source is an adult with an advanced solid tumor such as melanoma, head and neck, liver or kidney cancer.

The rearrangement uses TRBV28 and TRBJ1-1; unclear D gene. There are 13 residues in the CDR3. The germline CDR1 and CDR2 sequences are MDHEN and SYDVKM. The V end was cut by 2 bases, the J end by 8 bases, with 12 bases between. The CDR3 coding sequence is TGTGCCAGCAGTTTACAATTAGCGTGGGAAGCTTTCTTT. Amino acid sequence: CASSLQLAWEAFF.

This chain connects TRBV30 to TRBJ2-3; D gene ambiguous. Germline V gives CDR1 GTSNPN, CDR2 SVGIG (reference sequence). V lost 5 bases and J lost 2, with 11 bases in between. The CDR3 covers 13 residues. CDR3 nucleotides: TGTGCCTGGTCTCTAGGCCTCACAGATACGCAGTATTTT. It specifies CAWSLGLTDTQYF.